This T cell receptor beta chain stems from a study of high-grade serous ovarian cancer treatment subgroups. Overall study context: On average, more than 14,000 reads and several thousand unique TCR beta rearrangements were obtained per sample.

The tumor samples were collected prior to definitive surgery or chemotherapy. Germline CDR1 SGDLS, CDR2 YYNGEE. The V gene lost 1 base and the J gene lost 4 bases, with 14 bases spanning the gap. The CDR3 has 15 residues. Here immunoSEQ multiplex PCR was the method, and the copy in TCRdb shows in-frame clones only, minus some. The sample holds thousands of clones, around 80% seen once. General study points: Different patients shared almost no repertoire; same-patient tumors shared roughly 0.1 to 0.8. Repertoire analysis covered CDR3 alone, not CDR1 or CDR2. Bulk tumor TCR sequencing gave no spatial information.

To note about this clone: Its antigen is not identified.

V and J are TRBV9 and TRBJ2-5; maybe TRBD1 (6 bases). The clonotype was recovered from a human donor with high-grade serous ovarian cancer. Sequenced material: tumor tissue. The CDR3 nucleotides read TGTGCCAGCAGCGTAAGTGGCAGGGGATCAGAGACCCAGTACTTC. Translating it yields CASSVSGRGSETQYF.